One and the same sample provided the 10 T cell receptor beta chains below, sequenced in a study of patients and donors after allogeneic stem cell transplantation. TCRdb ran MiXCR on the RT-PCR reads and lists one entry per CDR3 protein. The sample consists of about 960,000 distinct CDR3 sequences, 15% to 20% of them appearing once. Sample: blood, either unsorted or a sorted T cell fraction (not recorded which). The receptors originated from a human donor who was either an allogeneic HSCT recipient or a stem cell or donor lymphocyte infusion donor (not recorded which). It is not recorded whose cells these are; they may come from a transplant donor.

J is TRBJ2-3 and V is TRBV6-1; maybe TRBD1 (6 bases). Trimming removed 3 bases at V and 8 bases at J, with 18 bases between. Per germline, CDR1 MNHNS and CDR2 SASEGT. The CDR3 runs to 15 residues. DNA of the CDR3: TGTGCCAGCAGTGAGAGGACAGTCGCTATCCCTACGCAGTATTTT. Encoded protein: CASSERTVAIPTQYF.

The rearrangement uses TRBV4-1 and TRBJ2-7, with 10 bases fitting TRBD2. Germline V gene data show CDR1 as MGHRA and CDR2 as YSYEKL. V was pared by 0 bases and J by 1 base, with 9 bases of the junction left unmatched. There are 18 residues in the CDR3. CDR3 sequence reads: CASSQEGVAGGASYEQYF. In nucleotides, the CDR3 is TGCGCCAGCAGCCAAGAGGGGGTAGCGGGAGGAGCATCCTACGAGCAGTACTTC.

The rearrangement links TRBV25-1 to TRBJ1-1, with 10 bases aligning to TRBD1. V lost 5 bases and J lost 3; bases outside the gene matches: 9. Germline CDR1 is MGHDK and CDR2 is SYGVNS. CDR3 length: 16 residues. CDR3 DNA: TGTGCCAGCAGTACAACCCCCGGACAGGGGGACACTGAAGCTTTCTTT. Residues: CASSTTPGQGDTEAFF.

This clonotype has a handful of counts. The CDR3 is CASSQGIGEQYF. In nucleotides, the CDR3 is TGCGCCAGCAGCCAAGGTATAGGCGAGCAGTACTTC. This rearrangement joins TRBV4-3 to TRBJ2-7; D not certain. Trimming removed 1 base from V and 6 bases from J, with 7 bases in between. CDR1 and CDR2 (germline): LGHNA, YSLEER. This CDR3 contains 12 residues.

In its sample, this clonotype was seen a few times. CDR3 in amino acids: CASGKRRQPSTDTQYF. DNA of the CDR3: TGTGCCAGCGGAAAGAGGCGACAGCCGAGCACAGATACGCAGTATTTT. V and J are TRBV12-3 or TRBV12-4 and TRBJ2-3; D perhaps matches TRBD1 (5 bases). This CDR3 is built from 16 residues. Between the trimmed V and J ends, which lost 8 bases and 0 bases, there was a span of 18 bases.

This chain uses TRBV12-3 or TRBV12-4 with TRBJ1-2, with D possibly matching TRBD1 (6 bases). V shed 5 bases and J shed 5 bases, with 21 bases lying between them. The CDR3 length is 16 residues. CDR3 residues: CASSLKPGTKAYGYTF. In nucleotides, the CDR3 is TGTGCCAGCAGTCTCAAACCCGGGACAAAAGCTTATGGCTACACCTTC.

The table lists this clonotype with a few counts. The chain employs TRBV20-1 and TRBJ2-1, with D possibly matching TRBD2 (5 bases). Germline V gene data show CDR1 as DFQATT and CDR2 as SNEGSKA (reference sequence). The CDR3 sequence is 13 residues long. The V gene lost 6 bases and the J gene lost 9 bases, with 18 bases spanning the gap. This CDR3 reads CSAPPPGSGEQFF. DNA for the CDR3: TGCAGTGCCCCCCCCCCGGGGTCTGGTGAGCAGTTCTTC.

This clonotype was counted only a few times. The chain carries TRBV28 and TRBJ2-1, with TRBD2 matching over 10 bases. Trimming cost V 5 bases and J 3 bases; bases outside gene matches: 7. Germline-derived CDR1 and CDR2 are MDHEN and SYDVKM. The CDR3 consists of 16 residues. CDR3 sequence (DNA): TGTGCCAGCAGTACCCCAAGCGGGGGGGGCTACAATGAGCAGTTCTTC. Residues: CASSTPSGGGYNEQFF.

This clonotype came up a few times. This chain connects TRBV6-5 to TRBJ2-7; no definite D call. From germline, CDR1 is MNHEY and CDR2 SVGAGI. The CDR3 loop spans 15 amino acids. V shed 3 bases and J shed 3 bases, with 15 bases lying between them. The CDR3 is CASSYGTASVYEQYF. The CDR3 region has the DNA TGTGCCAGCAGTTATGGTACAGCTTCCGTCTACGAGCAGTACTTC.

The table lists this clonotype with a few counts. The CDR3 bases are TGCAGTGCTAGAGACCCGGGGAGCGGGGTCACAGATACGCAGTATTTT. It is translated as CSARDPGSGVTDTQYF. The chain is built from TRBV20-1 and TRBJ2-3; 7 bases fit TRBD2. This CDR3 comprises 16 residues. The V gene's germline CDR1 is DFQATT and CDR2 SNEGSKA (reference sequence). The V and J ends lost 0 bases and 2 bases, in that order; junction bases with no gene match: 8.